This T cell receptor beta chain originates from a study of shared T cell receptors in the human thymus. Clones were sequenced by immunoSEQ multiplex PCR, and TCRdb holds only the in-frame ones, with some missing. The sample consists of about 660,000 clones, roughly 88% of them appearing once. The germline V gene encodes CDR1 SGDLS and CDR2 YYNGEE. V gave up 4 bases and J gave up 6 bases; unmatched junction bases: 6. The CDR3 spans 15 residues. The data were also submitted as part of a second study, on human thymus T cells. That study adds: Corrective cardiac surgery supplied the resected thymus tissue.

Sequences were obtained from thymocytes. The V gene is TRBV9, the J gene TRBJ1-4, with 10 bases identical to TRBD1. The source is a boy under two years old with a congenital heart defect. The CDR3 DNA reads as TGTGCCAGCAGCCCGACAGGGGGCGCTGATGAAAAACTGTTTTTT. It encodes CASSPTGGADEKLFF.